This passage covers 17 T cell receptor beta chains from one sample sequenced in a study of cytomegalovirus exposure and HLA in healthy donors. This PCR relied on a set of 60 Vbeta primers and 13 Jbeta primers. The assay was immunoSEQ multiplex PCR, and TCRdb's table has in-frame clones only and misses some. This table holds 110,000 or so clones, 65% to 75% found once. What was sequenced was PBMCs. The receptors here all came from a woman between 50 and 59 years old in good health and CMV-seropositive.

The chain is built from TRBV29-1 and TRBJ1-1, with a tentative D call TRBD1 (5 bases). The CDR3 extends over 12 amino acids. Germline CDR1 reads SQVTM; CDR2 reads ANQGSEA. V was pared by 4 bases and J by 0 bases, with 6 bases between. The CDR3 coding sequence is TGCAGCGTTGGACAGATGAACACTGAAGCTTTCTTT. It codes for CSVGQMNTEAFF.

This clone was detected only once. The genes are TRBV9 and TRBJ2-1, with TRBD1 matching 8 bases. CDR1 is SGDLS, CDR2 YYNGEE, per germline. CDR3 size: 13 residues. The J segment lost 7 bases and the V segment lost 3 bases, leaving 3 bases of the junction unmatched. The CDR3 is CASSARTGNEQFF. The DNA for the CDR3 is TGTGCCAGCAGCGCACGGACAGGGAATGAGCAGTTCTTC.

The V and J genes are TRBV5-6 and TRBJ1-5; the D is unclear. The V gene's germline CDR1 is SGHDT and CDR2 YYEEEE. This CDR3 is built from 13 residues. The ends were cut back, 5 bases at V and 3 bases at J, with 9 bases in the middle. DNA for the CDR3: TGTGCCAGCAGTTCTACTCCCAATCAGCCCCAGCATTTT. This encodes CASSSTPNQPQHF.

CDR3 DNA: TGTGCCAGCAGCTTAACTGCCTTGGGGCAGGGCTACAATGAGCAGTTCTTC. Encoded protein: CASSLTALGQGYNEQFF. The chain carries TRBV7-3 and TRBJ2-1; D possibly corresponds to TRBD1 (5 bases). CDR1 is SGHTA and CDR2 is FQGTGA in the germline V gene. CDR3 length equals 17 residues. V lost 0 bases and J lost 3, with 15 bases in between.

This chain connects TRBV28 to TRBJ1-1; possible D gene TRBD1, 5 bases. Trimming removed 3 bases at V and 1 base at J, with 9 bases between. Germline V gene sequence: CDR1 MDHEN, CDR2 SYDVKM. CDR3 size: 14 residues. The CDR3 loop reads CASSLDTWNTEAFF. CDR3 DNA sequence: TGTGCCAGCAGTTTGGACACTTGGAACACTGAAGCTTTCTTT.

V usage is TRBV10-3 and J usage is TRBJ1-1, with 9 bases fitting TRBD1. Per germline, CDR1 ENHRY and CDR2 SYGVKD. Trimming cost V 6 bases and J 5 bases; bases outside gene matches: 7. The CDR3 spans 14 residues. CDR3 region: CAIRMDRGSTEAFF. CDR3 in DNA: TGTGCCATCAGGATGGACAGGGGCAGTACTGAAGCTTTCTTT.

V gene TRBV4-1 combines with J gene TRBJ2-3, with 12 positions matching TRBD2. Per germline, CDR1 MGHRA and CDR2 YSYEKL. The CDR3 has 22 amino acids. With V trimmed by 4 bases and J by 4 bases, 24 bases remained unmatched. This CDR3 reads CASSPRGASGRVWETIADTQYF. CDR3 coding DNA: TGCGCCAGCAGCCCGAGGGGGGCTAGCGGGAGGGTCTGGGAAACGATCGCAGATACGCAGTATTTT.

The V gene is TRBV10-1, the J gene TRBJ1-1, with a possible D match to TRBD1 (5 bases). The CDR3 length is 16 residues. Trimming left V 6 bases short and J 3 bases short, with 20 bases between. CDR1 and CDR2 (germline): WNHNN, SYGVQD (reference sequence). CDR3: CASSKPRQIEDTEAFF. The CDR3 bases are TGCGCCAGCAGCAAGCCTAGACAGATTGAGGACACTGAAGCTTTCTTT.

V is TRBV12-5 and J is TRBJ1-1; the match to TRBD1 covers 8 bases. Germline V gene sequence: CDR1 LGHNT, CDR2 FRNRAP. J gave up 0 bases and V 2 bases, and 14 bases lay outside the gene matches. The CDR3 length is 19 residues. CDR3 in amino acids: CASGLSLSGQGLMNTEAFF. Written as DNA, the CDR3 is TGTGCTAGTGGTTTGTCCTTAAGCGGACAGGGATTAATGAACACTGAAGCTTTCTTT.

The rearrangement joins TRBV25-1 to TRBJ1-2; D uncertain. V dropped 3 bases and J dropped 6 bases, with 8 bases sitting between them. The CDR3 has 12 residues. CDR1 MGHDK and CDR2 SYGVNS come from the germline V gene. CDR3: CASSEGGDGYTF. The CDR3 DNA reads TGTGCCAGCAGTGAGGGAGGAGATGGCTACACCTTC.

This chain links TRBV30 with TRBJ1-6, with a tentative D call TRBD1 (6 bases). Germline V gene lookup returns CDR1 GTSNPN and CDR2 SVGIG (reference sequence). V was trimmed by 3 bases and J by 5 bases, leaving 14 bases between them. The CDR3 extends over 15 amino acids. The CDR3 nucleotides read TGTGCCTGGAGACTGACTACAGGGAATAATTCACCCCTCCACTTT. It is translated as CAWRLTTGNNSPLHF. The full variable domain, its missing parts supplied by reference TRBV30 and TRBJ1-6, is SQTIHQWPATLVQPVGSPLSLECTVEGTSNPNLYWYRQAAGRGLQLLFYSVGIGQISSEVPQNLSASRPQDRQFILSSKKLLLSDSGFYLCAWRLTTGNNSPLHFGNGTRLTVT.

The chain recombines TRBV4-2 with TRBJ2-7; TRBD1 might be the D (7 bases). CDR3 length equals 13 residues. CDR1 is LGHNA, CDR2 YNFKEQ, per germline. V lost 2 bases and J 6 bases, leaving 11 bases between the germline ends. CDR3 protein: CASSQSGGREQYF. The DNA of the CDR3 is TGTGCCAGCAGCCAATCAGGGGGGCGCGAGCAGTACTTC.

The sample holds a few counts of this clone. This chain links TRBV9 with TRBJ1-1, with D tentatively TRBD1 (6 bases). CDR3 length: 14 residues. Germline loops: CDR1 SGDLS, CDR2 YYNGEE. The V and J ends lost 4 bases and 1 base respectively, with 11 bases between them. CDR3 region: CASSTQTGNTEAFF. CDR3 DNA sequence: TGTGCCAGCAGCACCCAGACAGGGAACACTGAAGCTTTCTTT.

This chain connects TRBV10-3 to TRBJ1-3, with D possibly matching TRBD1 (5 bases). The CDR3 is 16 residues long. V shed 4 bases and J shed 0 bases, with 13 bases lying between them. Per the germline V gene, CDR1 is ENHRY and CDR2 is SYGVKD. CDR3 sequence reads: CAISASTANSGNTIYF. The CDR3 DNA sequence: TGTGCCATCAGTGCGTCGACAGCCAACTCTGGAAACACCATATATTTT.

This CDR3 is CASSLLGQGSTEAFF. In DNA, the CDR3 is TGTGCCAGCAGCTTATTAGGACAGGGGAGCACTGAAGCTTTCTTT. The chain carries TRBV7-3 and TRBJ1-1, with 9 bases identical to TRBD1. Trimming cost V 2 bases and J 4 bases; bases outside gene matches: 5. Germline CDR1 reads SGHTA; CDR2 reads FQGTGA. There are 15 residues in the CDR3.

The CDR3 bases are TGCAGCGCCGCTAGACAGGGGGCCCGAGCTTTCTTT. Encoded protein: CSAARQGARAFF. V is TRBV29-1 and J is TRBJ1-1; 10 bases align to TRBD1. This CDR3 spans 12 amino acids. Germline CDR1 reads SQVTM; CDR2 reads ANQGSEA. V lost 7 bases and J lost 10; bases outside the gene matches: 9.

V gene TRBV6-1 combines with J gene TRBJ1-1, with a tentative D call TRBD1 (6 bases). Trimming cost V 4 bases and J 0 bases, with 15 bases left between them. Germline values: CDR1 MNHNS, CDR2 SASEGT. The CDR3 has 16 amino acids. CDR3 bases: TGTGCCAGCAGTGGCTGGGACGGACAGATGAACACTGAAGCTTTCTTT. Translated: CASSGWDGQMNTEAFF.